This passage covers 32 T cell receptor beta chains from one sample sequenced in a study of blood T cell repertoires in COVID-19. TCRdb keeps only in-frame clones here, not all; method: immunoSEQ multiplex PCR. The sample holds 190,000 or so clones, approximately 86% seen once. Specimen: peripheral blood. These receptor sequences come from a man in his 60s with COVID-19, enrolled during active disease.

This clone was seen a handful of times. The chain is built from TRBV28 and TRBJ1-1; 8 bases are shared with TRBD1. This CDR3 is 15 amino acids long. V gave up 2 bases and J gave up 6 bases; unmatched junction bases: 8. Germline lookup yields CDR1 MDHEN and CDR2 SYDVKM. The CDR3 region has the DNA TGTGCCAGCAGTTTAGGCAGGGGGCGGTACTCTGAAGCTTTCTTT. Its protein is CASSLGRGRYSEAFF.

CDR3 DNA: TGTGCCAGCAGCCCCTCCGCGACAGACTATGGCTACACCTTC. Encoded protein: CASSPSATDYGYTF. The V call is TRBV7-2, the J call TRBJ1-2; maybe TRBD1 (5 bases). There are 14 residues in the CDR3. Germline CDR1 and CDR2: SGHTA and FQGNSA. V was trimmed by 5 bases and J by 3 bases, leaving 13 bases between them.

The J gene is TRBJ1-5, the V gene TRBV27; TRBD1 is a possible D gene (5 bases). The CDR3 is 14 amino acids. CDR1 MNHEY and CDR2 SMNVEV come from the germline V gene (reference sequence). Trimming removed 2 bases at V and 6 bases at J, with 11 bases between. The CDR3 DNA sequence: TGTGCCAGCAGTTTAGCAGGGCCGCTTCAGCCCCAGCATTTT. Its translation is CASSLAGPLQPQHF.

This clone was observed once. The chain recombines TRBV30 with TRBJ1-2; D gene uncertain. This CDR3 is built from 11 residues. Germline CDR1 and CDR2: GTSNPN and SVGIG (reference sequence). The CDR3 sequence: CASTQYYGYTF. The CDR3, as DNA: TGTGCAAGTACGCAGTACTATGGCTACACCTTC. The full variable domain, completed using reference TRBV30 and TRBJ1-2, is SQTIHQWPATLVQPVGSPLSLECTVEGTSNPNLYWYRQAAGRGLQLLFYSVGIGQISSEVPQNLSASRPQDRQFILSSKKLLLSDSGFYLCASTQYYGYTFGSGTRLTVV.

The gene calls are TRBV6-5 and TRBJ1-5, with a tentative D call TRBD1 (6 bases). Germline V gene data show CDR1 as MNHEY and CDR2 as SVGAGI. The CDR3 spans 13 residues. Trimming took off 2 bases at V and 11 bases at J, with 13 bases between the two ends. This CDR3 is CASSYTGEGAQHF. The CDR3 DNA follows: TGTGCCAGCAGTTACACGGGCGAGGGGGCCCAGCATTTT.

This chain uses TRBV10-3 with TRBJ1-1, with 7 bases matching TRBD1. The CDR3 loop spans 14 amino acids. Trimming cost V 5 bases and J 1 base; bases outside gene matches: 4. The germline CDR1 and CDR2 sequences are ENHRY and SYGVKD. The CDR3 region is CAISKGTENTEAFF. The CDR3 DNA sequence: TGTGCCATCAGTAAGGGGACAGAGAACACTGAAGCTTTCTTT.

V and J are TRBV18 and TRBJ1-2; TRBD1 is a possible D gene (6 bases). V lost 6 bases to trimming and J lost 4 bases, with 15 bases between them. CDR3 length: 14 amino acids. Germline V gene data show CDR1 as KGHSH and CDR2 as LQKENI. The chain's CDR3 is CASSPRQDTYGYTF. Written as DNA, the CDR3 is TGTGCCAGCTCCCCCCGACAGGACACCTATGGCTACACCTTC.

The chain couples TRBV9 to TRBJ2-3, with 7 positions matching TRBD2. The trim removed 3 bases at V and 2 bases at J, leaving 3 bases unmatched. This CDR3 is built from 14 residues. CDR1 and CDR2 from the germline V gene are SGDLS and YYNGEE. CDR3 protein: CASSARDYTDTQYF. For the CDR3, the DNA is TGTGCCAGCAGCGCCCGGGACTACACAGATACGCAGTATTTT.

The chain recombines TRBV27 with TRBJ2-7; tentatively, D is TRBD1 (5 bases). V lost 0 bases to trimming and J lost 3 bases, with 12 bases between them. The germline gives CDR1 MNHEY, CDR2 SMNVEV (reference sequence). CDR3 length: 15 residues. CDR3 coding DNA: TGTGCCAGCAGTTTATCGAAGGGGATCGTCTACGAGCAGTACTTC. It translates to CASSLSKGIVYEQYF.

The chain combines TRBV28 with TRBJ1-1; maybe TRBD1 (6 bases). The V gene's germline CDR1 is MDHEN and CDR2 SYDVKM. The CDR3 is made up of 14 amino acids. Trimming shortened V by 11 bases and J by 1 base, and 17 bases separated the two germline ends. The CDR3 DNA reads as TGTGCCTCCACCGGGACACCCCGGAACACTGAAGCTTTCTTT. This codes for CASTGTPRNTEAFF.

The CDR3 reads CASSLEGTSGGNEQFF. CDR3 bases: TGCGCCAGCAGCTTGGAAGGGACTAGCGGGGGGAATGAGCAGTTCTTC. The rearrangement joins TRBV5-1 to TRBJ2-1; TRBD2 aligns across 15 bases. The V gene's germline CDR1 is SGHRS and CDR2 YFSETQ. The CDR3 spans 16 residues. The ends lost 0 bases at V and 7 bases at J; junction bases unmatched: 2. Full variable domain (outside the CDR3, taken from reference TRBV5-1 and TRBJ2-1): KAGVTQTPRYLIKTRGQQVTLSCSPISGHRSVSWYQQTPGQGLQFLFEYFSETQRNKGNFPGRFSGRQFSNSRSEMNVSTLELGDSALYLCASSLEGTSGGNEQFFGPGTRLTVL.

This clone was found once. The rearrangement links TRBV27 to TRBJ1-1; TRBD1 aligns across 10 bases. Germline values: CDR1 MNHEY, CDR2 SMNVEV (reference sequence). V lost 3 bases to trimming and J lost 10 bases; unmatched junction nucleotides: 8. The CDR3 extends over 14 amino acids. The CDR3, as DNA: TGTGCCAGCAGTTTCCTGGACAGGGGGAGTAGAGCTTTCTTT. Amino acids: CASSFLDRGSRAFF.

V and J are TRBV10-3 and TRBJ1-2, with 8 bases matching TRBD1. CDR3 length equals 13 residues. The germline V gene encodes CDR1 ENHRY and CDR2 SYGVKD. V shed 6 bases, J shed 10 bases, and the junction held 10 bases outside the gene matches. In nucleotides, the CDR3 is TGTGCCATCAGCCCGACAGGGGCGATCTACTACACCTTC. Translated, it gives CAISPTGAIYYTF.

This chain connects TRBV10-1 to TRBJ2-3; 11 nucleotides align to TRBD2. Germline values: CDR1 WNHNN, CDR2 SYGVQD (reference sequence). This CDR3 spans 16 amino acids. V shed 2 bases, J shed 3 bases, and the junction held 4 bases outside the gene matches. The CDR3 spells CASSEPRLAGTDTQYF. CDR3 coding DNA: TGCGCCAGCAGTGAGCCTCGACTAGCGGGAACAGATACGCAGTATTTT.

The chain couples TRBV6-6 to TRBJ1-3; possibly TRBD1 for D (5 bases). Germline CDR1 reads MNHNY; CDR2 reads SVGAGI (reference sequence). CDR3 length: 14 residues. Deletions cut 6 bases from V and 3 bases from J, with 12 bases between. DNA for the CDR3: TGTGCCAGCAGCCAGGGTTCAAATGGAAACACCATATATTTT. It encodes CASSQGSNGNTIYF.

CDR3 in DNA: TGTGCCAGCAGCTTGACAGGGTCCCAAGGGACGCTTAGCAATCAGCCCCAGCATTTT. Its protein product is CASSLTGSQGTLSNQPQHF. The chain is built from TRBV7-2 and TRBJ1-5; 7 nucleotides agree with TRBD1. This CDR3 contains 19 residues. J was trimmed by 0 bases and V by 3 bases; bases with no gene match: 14. Germline loops: CDR1 SGHTA, CDR2 FQGNSA.

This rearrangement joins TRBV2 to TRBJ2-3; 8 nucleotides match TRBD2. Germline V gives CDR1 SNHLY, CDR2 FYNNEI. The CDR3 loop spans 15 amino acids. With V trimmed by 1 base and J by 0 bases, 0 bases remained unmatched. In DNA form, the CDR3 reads TGTGCCAGCAGTGAAGGCGGGAGGAGCACAGATACGCAGTATTTT. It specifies CASSEGGRSTDTQYF.

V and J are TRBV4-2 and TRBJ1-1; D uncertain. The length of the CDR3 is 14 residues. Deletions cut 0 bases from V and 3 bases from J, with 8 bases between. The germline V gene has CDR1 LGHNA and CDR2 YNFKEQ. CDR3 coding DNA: TGTGCCAGCAGCCAAGATCCCGGGGACACTGAAGCTTTCTTT. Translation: CASSQDPGDTEAFF.

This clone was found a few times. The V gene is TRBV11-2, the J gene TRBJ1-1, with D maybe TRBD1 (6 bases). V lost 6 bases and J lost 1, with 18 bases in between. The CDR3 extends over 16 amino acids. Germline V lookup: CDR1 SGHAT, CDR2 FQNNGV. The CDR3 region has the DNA TGTGCCAGCAGAAAGGTGGCAGGGGAAAGGAACACTGAAGCTTTCTTT. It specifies CASRKVAGERNTEAFF.

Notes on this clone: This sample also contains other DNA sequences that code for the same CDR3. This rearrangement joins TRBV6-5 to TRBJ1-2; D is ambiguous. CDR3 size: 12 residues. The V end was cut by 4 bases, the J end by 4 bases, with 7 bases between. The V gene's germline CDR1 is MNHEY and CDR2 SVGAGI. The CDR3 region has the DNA TGTGCCAGCAGTTCGGGAGGCTATGGCTACACCTTC. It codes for CASSSGGYGYTF.

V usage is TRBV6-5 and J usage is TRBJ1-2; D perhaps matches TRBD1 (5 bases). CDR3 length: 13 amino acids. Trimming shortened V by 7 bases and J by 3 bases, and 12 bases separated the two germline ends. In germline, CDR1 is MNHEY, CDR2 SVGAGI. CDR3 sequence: CASTLQVDYGYTF. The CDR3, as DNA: TGTGCCAGCACTCTACAGGTGGACTATGGCTACACCTTC.

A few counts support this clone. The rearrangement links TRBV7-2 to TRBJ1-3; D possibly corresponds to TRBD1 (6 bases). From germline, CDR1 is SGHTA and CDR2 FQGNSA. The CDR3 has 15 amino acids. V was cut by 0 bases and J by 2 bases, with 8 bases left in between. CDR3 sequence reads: CASSLARTAGNTIYF. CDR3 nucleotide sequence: TGTGCCAGCAGCTTAGCGCGGACAGCTGGAAACACCATATATTTT.

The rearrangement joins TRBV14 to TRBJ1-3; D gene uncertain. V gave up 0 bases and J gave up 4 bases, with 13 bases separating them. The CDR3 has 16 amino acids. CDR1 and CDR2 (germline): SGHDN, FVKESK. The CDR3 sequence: CASSQDRRAWGNTIYF. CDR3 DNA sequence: TGTGCCAGCAGCCAAGATAGGCGGGCTTGGGGAAACACCATATATTTT.

CDR3 in amino acids: CASRTRDRGIEQYF. The CDR3 DNA follows: TGTGCCAGCAGAACTCGGGACAGGGGAATCGAGCAGTACTTC. The chain couples TRBV5-6 to TRBJ2-7; TRBD1 aligns across 10 bases. The CDR3 is made up of 14 amino acids. The germline V gene has CDR1 SGHDT and CDR2 YYEEEE. J was trimmed by 6 bases and V by 5 bases; bases with no gene match: 8.

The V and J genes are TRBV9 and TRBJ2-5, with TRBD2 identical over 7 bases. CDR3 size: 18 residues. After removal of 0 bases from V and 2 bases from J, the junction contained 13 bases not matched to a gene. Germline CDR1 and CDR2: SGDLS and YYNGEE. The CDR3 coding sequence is TGTGCCAGCAGCGTAGCCCCTGGAACGGGACTATCACAAGAGACCCAGTACTTC. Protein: CASSVAPGTGLSQETQYF.

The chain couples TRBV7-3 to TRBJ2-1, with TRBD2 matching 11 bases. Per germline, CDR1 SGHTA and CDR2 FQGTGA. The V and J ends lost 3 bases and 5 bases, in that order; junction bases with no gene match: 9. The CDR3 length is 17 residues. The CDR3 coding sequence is TGTGCCAGCAGCTTTCTTAGCGGGAGGGCTACTGACAATGAGCAGTTCTTC. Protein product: CASSFLSGRATDNEQFF.

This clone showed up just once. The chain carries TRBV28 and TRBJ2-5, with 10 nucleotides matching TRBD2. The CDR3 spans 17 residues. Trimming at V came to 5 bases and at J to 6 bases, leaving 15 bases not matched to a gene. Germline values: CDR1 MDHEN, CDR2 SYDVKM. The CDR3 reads CASSPASGRGRVQTQYF. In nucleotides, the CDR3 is TGTGCCAGCAGTCCGGCTAGCGGGAGAGGGAGGGTGCAGACCCAGTACTTC.

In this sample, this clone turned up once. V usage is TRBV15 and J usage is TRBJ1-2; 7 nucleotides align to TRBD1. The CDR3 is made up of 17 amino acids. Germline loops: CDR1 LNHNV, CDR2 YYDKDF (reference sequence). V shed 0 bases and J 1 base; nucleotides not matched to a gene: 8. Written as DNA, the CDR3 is TGTGCCACCAGCAGAGATGGTGAGGGGGCGATTAACTATGGCTACACCTTC. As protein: CATSRDGEGAINYGYTF.

CDR3 DNA sequence: TGTGCAAGTCGTTCCTGGGGGCCGGGGGAGACCCAGTACTTC. It yields the protein CASRSWGPGETQYF. The chain employs TRBV12-2 and TRBJ2-5; no check of the table's D call, TRBD1, against the DNA was made. TRBV12-2 is described as a pseudogene. The CDR3 spans 14 residues.

CDR3 loop: CASSQVGQAYGYTF. CDR3 in DNA: TGTGCCAGCAGCCAAGTCGGCCAGGCCTATGGCTACACCTTC. This chain links TRBV16 with TRBJ1-2; D call uncertain. CDR1 KGHSY and CDR2 FQNENV come from the germline V gene. CDR3 length: 14 residues. V was shortened by 2 bases and J by 4 bases, with 11 bases between the two germline ends.

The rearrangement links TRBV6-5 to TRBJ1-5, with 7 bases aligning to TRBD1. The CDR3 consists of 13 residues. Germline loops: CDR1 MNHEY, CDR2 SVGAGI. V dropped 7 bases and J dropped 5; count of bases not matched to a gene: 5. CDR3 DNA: TGTGCCAGCACTCCCAGGGGGTATCAGCCCCAGCATTTT. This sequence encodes CASTPRGYQPQHF.

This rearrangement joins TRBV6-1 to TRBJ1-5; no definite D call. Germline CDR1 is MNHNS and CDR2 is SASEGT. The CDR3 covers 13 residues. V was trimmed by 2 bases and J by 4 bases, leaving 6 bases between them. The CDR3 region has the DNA TGTGCCAGCAGTGAACTAGAGAATCAGCCCCAGCATTTT. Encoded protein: CASSELENQPQHF.